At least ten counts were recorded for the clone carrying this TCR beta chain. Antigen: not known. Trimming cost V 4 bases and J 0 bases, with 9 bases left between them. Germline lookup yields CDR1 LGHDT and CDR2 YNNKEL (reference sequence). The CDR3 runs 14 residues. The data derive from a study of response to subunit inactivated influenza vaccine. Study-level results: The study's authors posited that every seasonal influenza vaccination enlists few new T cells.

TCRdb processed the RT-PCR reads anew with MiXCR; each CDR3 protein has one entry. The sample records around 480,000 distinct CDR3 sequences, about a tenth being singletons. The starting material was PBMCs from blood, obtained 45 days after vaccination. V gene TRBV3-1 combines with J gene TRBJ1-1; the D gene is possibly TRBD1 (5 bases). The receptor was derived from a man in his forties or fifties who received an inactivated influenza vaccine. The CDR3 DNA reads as TGTGCCAGCAGCCCGGGACTGATGAACACTGAAGCTTTCTTT. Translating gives CASSPGLMNTEAFF.